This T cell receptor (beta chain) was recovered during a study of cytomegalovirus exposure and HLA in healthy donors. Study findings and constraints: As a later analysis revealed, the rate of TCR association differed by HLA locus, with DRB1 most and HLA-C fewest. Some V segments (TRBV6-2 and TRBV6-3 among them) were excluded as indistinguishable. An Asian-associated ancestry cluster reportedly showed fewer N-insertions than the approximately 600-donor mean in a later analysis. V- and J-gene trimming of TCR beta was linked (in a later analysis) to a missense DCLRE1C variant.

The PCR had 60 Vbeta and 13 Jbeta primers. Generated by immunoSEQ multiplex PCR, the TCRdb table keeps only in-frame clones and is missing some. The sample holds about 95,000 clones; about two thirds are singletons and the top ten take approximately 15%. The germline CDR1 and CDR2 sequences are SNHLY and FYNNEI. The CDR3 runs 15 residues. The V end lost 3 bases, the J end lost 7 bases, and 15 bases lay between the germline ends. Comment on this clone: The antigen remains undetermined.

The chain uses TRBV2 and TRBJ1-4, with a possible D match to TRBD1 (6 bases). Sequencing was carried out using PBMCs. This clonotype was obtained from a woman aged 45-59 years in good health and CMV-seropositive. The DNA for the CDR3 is TGTGCCAGCAGTGATTCTTCAGGGGCAGCTGAAAAACTGTTTTTT. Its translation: CASSDSSGAAEKLFF.